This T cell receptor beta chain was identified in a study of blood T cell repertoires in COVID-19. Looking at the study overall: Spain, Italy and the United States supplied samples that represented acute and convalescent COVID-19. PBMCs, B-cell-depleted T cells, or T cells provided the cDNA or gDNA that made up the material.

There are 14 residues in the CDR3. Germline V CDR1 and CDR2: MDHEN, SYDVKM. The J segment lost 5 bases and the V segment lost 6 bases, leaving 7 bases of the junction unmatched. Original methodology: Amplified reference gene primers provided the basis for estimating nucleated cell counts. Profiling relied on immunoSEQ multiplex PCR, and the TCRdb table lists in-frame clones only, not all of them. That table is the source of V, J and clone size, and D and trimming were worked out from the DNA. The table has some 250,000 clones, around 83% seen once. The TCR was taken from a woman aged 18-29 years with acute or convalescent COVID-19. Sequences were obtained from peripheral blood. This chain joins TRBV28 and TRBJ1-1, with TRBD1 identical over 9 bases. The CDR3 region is CASSFTGGGTEAFF. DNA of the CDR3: TGTGCCAGCAGCTTCACAGGGGGCGGGACTGAAGCTTTCTTT.